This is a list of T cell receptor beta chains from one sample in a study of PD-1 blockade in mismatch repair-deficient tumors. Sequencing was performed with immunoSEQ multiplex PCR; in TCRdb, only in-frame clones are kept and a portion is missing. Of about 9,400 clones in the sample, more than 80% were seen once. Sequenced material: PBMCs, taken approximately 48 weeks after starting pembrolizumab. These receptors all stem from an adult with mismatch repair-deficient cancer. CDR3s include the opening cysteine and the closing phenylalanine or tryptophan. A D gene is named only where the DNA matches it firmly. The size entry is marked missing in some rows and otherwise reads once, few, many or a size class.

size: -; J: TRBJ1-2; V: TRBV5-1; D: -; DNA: TGCGCCAGCAGAAGGGGATCAAACTATGGCTACACCTTC; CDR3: CASRRGSNYGYTF
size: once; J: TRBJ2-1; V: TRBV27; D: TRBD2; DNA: TGTGCCAGCAGTTTATCCGGCGGGAGCTCCTACAATGAGCAGTTCTTC; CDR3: CASSLSGGSSYNEQFF
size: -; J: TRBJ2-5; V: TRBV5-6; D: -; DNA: TGTGCCAGCAGGGGTCTTTGGGACTACCAAGAGACCCAGTACTTC; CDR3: CASRGLWDYQETQYF
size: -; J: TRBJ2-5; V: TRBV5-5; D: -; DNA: TGTGCCAGCAGCTGGACAGCTATTGGGGAGACCCAGTACTTC; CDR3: CASSWTAIGETQYF
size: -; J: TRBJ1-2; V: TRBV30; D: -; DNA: TGTGCCTGGGTGGGCTTAGCGGGGGGCTACACCTTC; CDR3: CAWVGLAGGYTF
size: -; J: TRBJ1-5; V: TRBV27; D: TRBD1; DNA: TGTGCCAGCAGCCCAAGGACAGGGGGGGATCAGCCCCAGCATTTT; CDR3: CASSPRTGGDQPQHF
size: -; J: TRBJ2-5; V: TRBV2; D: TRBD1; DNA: TGTGCCAGCAGACACGACCCGGACAGGCCGTACCAAGAGACCCAGTACTTC; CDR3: CASRHDPDRPYQETQYF
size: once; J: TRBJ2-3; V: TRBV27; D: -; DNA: TGTGCCAGCAGGGACACAAACACAGATACGCAGTATTTT; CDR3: CASRDTNTDTQYF
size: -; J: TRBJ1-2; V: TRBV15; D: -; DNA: TGTGCCACCAGCGGCCCTGGACAGCCCTATGGCTACACCTTC; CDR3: CATSGPGQPYGYTF
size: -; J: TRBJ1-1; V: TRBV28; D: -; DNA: TGTGCCAGCAGTTTGGGGGGGCGCGTGAGCACTGAAGCTTTCTTT; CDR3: CASSLGGRVSTEAFF
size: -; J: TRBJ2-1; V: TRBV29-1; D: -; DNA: TGCAGCGTTACTTCTAGCCCCTACAATGAGCAGTTCTTC; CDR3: CSVTSSPYNEQFF
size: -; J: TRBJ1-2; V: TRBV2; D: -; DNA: TGTGCCAGCAGTGAAACCCTAGCAGGCGGCTACACCTTC; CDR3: CASSETLAGGYTF
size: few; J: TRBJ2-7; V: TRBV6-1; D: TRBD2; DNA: TGTGCCAGCAGCGGACTAGCGGGCGGGTACGAGCAGTACTTC; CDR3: CASSGLAGGYEQYF
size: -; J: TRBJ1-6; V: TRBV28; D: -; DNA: TGTGCCAGCAGTAGGCAGGTGCATTCACCCCTCCACTTT; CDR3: CASSRQVHSPLHF
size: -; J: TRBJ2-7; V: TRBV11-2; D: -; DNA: TGTGCCAGCAGCTTAGACCGGTACGAGCAGTACTTC; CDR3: CASSLDRYEQYF